The clone carrying this TCR beta chain was recorded once. The CDR3 has 13 residues. The junction had 8 bases not matched to a gene; V was cut back by 7 bases and J by 8 bases. The germline V gene encodes CDR1 MNHEY and CDR2 SMNVEV (reference sequence). The assay was immunoSEQ multiplex PCR, and TCRdb's table has in-frame clones only and misses some. The sample comprises approximately 160,000 clones, approximately 90% of which are singletons, and about 0.54% rests with the top ten. These data come from a study of blood T cell repertoires in COVID-19. The sample consisted of peripheral blood. The sequence derives from a man in his fifties with acute or convalescent COVID-19. The gene calls are TRBV27 and TRBJ2-1; 7 bases are shared with TRBD2. This CDR3 is CASKQFAGDEQFF. CDR3 coding DNA: TGTGCCAGCAAACAGTTTGCGGGGGATGAGCAGTTCTTC.